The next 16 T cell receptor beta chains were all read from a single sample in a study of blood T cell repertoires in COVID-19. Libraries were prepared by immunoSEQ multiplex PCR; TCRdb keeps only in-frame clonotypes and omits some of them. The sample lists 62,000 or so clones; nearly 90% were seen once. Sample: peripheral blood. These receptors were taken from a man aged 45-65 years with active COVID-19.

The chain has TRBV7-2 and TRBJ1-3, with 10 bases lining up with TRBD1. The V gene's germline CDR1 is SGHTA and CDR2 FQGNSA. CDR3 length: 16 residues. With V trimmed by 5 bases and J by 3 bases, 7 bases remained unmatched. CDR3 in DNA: TGTGCCAGCAGCCAAGCCGGGACAGGGGTTGGAAACACCATATATTTT. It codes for CASSQAGTGVGNTIYF.

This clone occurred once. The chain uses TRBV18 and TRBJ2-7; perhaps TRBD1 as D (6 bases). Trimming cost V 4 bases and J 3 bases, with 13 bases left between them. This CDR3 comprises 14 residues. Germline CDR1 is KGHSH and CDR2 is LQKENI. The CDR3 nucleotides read TGTGCCAGCTCACTCGGACAGCTATTCTACGAGCAGTACTTC. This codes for CASSLGQLFYEQYF.

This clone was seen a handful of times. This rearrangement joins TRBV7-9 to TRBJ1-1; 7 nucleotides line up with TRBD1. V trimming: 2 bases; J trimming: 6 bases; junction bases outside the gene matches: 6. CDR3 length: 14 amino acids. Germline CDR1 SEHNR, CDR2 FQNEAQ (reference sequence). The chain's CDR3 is CASSLRQGASEAFF. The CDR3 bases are TGTGCCAGCAGCTTACGACAGGGAGCTTCTGAAGCTTTCTTT.

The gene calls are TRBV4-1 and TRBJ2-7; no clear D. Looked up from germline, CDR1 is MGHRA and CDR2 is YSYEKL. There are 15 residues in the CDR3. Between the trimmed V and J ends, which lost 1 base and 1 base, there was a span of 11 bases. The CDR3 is CASSQVFDWSYEQYF. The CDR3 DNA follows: TGCGCCAGCAGCCAAGTCTTCGACTGGTCCTACGAGCAGTACTTC.

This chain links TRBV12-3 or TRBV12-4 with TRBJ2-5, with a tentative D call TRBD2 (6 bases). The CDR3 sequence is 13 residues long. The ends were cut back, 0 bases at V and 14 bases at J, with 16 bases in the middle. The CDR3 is CASSLAGGDPVYF. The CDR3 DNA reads TGTGCCAGCAGTTTAGCAGGCGGGGACCCTGTCTACTTC.

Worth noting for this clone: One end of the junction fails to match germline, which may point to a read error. CDR3 sequence (DNA): TGTGCCAGCACCCGGCGGGTACCCATTGAAGCTTTTTTT. It specifies CASTRRVPIEAFF. V gene TRBV28 combines with J gene TRBJ1-1; no clear D. The CDR3 spans 13 residues. The V gene's germline CDR1 is MDHEN and CDR2 SYDVKM.

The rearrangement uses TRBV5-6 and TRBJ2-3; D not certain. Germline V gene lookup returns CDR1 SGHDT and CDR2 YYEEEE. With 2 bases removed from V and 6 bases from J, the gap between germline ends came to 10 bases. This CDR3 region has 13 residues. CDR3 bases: TGTGCCAGCAGCTTATGGAGTACGGATACGCAGTATTTT. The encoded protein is CASSLWSTDTQYF. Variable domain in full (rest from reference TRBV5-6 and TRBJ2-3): DAGVTQSPTHLIKTRGQQVTLRCSPKSGHDTVSWYQQALGQGPQFIFQYYEEEERQRGNFPDRFSGHQFPNYSSELNVNALLLGDSALYLCASSLWSTDTQYFGPGTRLTVL.

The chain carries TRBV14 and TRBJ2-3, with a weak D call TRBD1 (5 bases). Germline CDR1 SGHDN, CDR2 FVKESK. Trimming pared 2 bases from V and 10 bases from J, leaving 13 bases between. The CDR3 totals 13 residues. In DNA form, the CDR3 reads TGTGCCAGCAGCCAACTAAGACAGTCTTCGCAGTATTTT. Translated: CASSQLRQSSQYF.

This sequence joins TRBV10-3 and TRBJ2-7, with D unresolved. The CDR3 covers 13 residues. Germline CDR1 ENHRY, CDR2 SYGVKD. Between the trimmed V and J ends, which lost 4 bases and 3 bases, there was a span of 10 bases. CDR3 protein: CAISGVVLYEQYF. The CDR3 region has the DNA TGTGCCATCAGTGGAGTAGTACTCTACGAGCAGTACTTC.

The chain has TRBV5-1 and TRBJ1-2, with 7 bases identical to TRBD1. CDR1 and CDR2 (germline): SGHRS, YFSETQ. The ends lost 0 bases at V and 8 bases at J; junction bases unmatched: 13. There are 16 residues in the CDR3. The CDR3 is CASSLATGRTVRGYTF. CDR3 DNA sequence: TGCGCCAGCAGCTTGGCGACAGGGAGAACCGTCCGGGGCTACACCTTC.

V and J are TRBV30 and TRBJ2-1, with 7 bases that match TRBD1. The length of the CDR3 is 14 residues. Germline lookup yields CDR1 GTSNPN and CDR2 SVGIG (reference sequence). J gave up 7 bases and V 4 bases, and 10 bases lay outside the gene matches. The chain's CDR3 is CAWMIKGARNEQFF. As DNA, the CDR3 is TGTGCCTGGATGATTAAGGGGGCGCGTAATGAGCAGTTCTTC.

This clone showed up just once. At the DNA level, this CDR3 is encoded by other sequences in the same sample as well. CDR3 in amino acids: CATSRTGNTEAFF. The DNA for the CDR3 is TGTGCCACCAGCCGGACAGGGAACACTGAAGCTTTCTTT. The rearrangement joins TRBV15 to TRBJ1-1; 7 bases are a match to TRBD1. This CDR3 has 13 amino acids. The ends lost 5 bases at V and 1 base at J; junction bases unmatched: 1. The germline V gene encodes CDR1 LNHNV and CDR2 YYDKDF (reference sequence).

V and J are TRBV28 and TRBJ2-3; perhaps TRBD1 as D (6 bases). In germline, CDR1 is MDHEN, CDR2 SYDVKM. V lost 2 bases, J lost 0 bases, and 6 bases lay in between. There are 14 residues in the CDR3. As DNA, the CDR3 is TGTGCCAGCAGTTTACAGGGGAGCACAGATACGCAGTATTTT. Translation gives CASSLQGSTDTQYF.

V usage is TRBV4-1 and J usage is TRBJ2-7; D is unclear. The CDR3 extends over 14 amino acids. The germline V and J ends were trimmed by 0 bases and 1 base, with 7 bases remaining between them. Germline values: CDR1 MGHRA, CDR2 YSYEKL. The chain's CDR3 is CASSQDHWSYEQYF. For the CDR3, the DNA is TGCGCCAGCAGCCAAGATCACTGGTCCTACGAGCAGTACTTC.

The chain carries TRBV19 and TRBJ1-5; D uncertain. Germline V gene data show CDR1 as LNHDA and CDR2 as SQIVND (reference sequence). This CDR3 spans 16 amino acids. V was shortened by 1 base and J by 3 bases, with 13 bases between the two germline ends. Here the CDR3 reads CASSIVRSGHNQPQHF. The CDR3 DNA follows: TGTGCCAGTAGTATAGTAAGATCGGGTCACAATCAGCCCCAGCATTTT.

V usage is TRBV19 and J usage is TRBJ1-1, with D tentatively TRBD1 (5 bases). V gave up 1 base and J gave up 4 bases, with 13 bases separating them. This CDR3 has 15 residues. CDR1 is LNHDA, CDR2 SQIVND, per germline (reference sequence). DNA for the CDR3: TGTGCCAGTAGTATAGGGCAGGGAGGAAGCACTGAAGCTTTCTTT. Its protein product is CASSIGQGGSTEAFF.